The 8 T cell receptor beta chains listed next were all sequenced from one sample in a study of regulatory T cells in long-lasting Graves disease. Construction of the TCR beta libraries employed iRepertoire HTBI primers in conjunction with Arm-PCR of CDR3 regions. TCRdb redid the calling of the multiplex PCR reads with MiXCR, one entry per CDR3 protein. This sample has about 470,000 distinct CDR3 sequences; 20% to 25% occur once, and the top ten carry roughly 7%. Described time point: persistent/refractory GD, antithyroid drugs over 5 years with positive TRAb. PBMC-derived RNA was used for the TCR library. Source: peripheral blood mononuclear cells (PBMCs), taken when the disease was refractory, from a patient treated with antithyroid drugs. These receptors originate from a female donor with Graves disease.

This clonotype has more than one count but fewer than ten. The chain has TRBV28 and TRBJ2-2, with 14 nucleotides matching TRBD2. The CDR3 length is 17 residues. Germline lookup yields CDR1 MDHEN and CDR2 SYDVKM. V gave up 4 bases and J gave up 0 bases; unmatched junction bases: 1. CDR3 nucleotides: TGTGCCAGCAGTTGGGGACTAGCGGGGGCGAACACCGGGGAGCTGTTTTTT. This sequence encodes CASSWGLAGANTGELFF.

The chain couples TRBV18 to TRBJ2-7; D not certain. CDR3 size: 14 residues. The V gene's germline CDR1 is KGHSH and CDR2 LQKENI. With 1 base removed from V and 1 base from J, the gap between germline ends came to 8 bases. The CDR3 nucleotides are TGTGCCAGCTCACCACTAGCAGCATCCTACGAGCAGTACTTC. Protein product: CASSPLAASYEQYF.

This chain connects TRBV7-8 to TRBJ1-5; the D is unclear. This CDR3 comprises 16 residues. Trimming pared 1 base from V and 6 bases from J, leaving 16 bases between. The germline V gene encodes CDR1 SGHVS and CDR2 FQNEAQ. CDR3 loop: CASSLVALGWAQPQHF. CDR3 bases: TGTGCCAGCAGCTTAGTGGCTCTGGGGTGGGCTCAGCCCCAGCATTTT.

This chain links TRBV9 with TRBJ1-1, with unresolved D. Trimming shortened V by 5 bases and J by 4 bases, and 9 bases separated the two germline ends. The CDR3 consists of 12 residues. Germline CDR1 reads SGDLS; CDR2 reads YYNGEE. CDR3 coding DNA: TGTGCCAGCAGTAGGATGGGCACTGAAGCTTTCTTT. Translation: CASSRMGTEAFF.

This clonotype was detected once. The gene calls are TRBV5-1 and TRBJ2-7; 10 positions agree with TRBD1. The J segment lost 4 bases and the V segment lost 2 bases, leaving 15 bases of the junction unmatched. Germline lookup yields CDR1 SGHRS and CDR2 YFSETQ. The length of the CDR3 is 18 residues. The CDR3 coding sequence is TGCGCCAGCAGCTTTGTAGCCGGGACAGGGGAGCTCTCGTACGAGCAGTACTTC. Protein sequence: CASSFVAGTGELSYEQYF.

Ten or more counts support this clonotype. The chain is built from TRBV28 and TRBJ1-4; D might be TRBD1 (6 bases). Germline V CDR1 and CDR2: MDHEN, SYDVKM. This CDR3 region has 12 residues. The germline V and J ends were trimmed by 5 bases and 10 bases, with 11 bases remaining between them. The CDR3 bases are TGTGCCAGCAGTCTCTCGACAGGAAAACTGTTTTTT. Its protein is CASSLSTGKLFF.

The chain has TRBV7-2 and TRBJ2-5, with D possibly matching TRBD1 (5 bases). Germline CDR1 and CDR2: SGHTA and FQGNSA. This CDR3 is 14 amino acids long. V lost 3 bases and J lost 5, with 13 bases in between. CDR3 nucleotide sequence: TGTGCCAGCAGCTTGCTTAGGGGCGCCGAGACCCAGTACTTC. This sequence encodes CASSLLRGAETQYF.

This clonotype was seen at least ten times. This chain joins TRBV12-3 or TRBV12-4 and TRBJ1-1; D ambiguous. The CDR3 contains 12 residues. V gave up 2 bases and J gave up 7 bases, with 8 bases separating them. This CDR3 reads CASSLFGIEAFF. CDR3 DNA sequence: TGTGCCAGCAGTTTATTTGGTATTGAAGCTTTCTTT.